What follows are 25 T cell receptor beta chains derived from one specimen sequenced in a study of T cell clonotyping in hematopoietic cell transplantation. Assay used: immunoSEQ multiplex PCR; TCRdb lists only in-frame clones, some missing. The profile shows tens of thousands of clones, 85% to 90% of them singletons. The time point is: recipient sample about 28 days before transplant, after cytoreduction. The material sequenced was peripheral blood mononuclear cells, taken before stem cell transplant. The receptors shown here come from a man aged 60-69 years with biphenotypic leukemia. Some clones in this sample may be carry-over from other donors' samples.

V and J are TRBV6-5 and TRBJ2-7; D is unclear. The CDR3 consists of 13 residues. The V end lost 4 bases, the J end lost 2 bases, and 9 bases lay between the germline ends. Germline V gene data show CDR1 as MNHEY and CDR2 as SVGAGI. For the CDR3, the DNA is TGTGCCAGCAGTTTACGGCCGACCTACGAGCAGTACTTC. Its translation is CASSLRPTYEQYF.

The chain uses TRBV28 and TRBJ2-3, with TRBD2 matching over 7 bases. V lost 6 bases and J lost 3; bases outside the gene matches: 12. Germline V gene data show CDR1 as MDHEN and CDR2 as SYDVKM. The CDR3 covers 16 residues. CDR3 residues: CASSSGEAGETDTQYF. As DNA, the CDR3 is TGTGCCAGCAGCTCCGGGGAGGCGGGAGAAACAGATACGCAGTATTTT.

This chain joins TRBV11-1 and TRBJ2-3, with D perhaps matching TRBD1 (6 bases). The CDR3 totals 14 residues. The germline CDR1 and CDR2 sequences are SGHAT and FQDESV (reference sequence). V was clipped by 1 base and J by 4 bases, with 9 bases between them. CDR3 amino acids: CASSLGRGPDTQYF. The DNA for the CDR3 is TGTGCCAGCAGCTTAGGCAGGGGCCCAGATACGCAGTATTTT.

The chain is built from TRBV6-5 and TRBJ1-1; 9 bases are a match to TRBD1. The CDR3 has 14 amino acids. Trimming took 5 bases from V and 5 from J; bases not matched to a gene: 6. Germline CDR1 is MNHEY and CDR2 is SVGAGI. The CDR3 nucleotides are TGTGCCAGCAGTAAAAGGGGGACAGGGACTGAAGCTTTCTTT. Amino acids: CASSKRGTGTEAFF.

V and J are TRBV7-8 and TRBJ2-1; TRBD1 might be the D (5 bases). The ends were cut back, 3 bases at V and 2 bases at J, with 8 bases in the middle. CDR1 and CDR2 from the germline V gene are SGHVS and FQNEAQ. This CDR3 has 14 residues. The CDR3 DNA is TGTGCCAGCAGCTTCAGGGATCCCTACAATGAGCAGTTCTTC. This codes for CASSFRDPYNEQFF.

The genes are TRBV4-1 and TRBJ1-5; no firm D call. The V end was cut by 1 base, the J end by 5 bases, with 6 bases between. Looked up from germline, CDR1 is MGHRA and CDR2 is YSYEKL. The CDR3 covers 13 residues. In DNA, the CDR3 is TGCGCCAGCAGCCAAGGACGGGATCAGCCCCAGCATTTT. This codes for CASSQGRDQPQHF.

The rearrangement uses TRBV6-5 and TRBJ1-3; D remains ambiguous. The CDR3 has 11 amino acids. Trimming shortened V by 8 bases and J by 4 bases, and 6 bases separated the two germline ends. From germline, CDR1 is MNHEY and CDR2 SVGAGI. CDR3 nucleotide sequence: TGTGCCAGCGGGCTGGGAAACACCATATATTTT. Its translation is CASGLGNTIYF.

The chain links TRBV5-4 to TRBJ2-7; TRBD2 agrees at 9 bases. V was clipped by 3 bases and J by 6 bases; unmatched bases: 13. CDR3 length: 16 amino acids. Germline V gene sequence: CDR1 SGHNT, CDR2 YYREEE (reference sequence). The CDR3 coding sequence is TGTGCCAGCAGCTACTCCCAAATAGCGGGAGTAGGCGAGCAGTACTTC. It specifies CASSYSQIAGVGEQYF.

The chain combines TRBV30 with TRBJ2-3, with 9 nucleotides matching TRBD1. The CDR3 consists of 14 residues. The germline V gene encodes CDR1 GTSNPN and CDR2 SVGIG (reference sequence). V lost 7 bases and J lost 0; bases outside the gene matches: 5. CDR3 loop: CALDRGLSTDTQYF. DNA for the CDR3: TGTGCCTTGGACAGGGGACTAAGCACAGATACGCAGTATTTT.

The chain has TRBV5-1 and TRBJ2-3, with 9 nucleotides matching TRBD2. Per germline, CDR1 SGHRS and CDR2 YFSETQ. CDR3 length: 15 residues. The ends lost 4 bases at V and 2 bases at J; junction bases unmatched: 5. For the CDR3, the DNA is TGCGCCAGCAGCCGTTCTAGCGGGGACACAGATACGCAGTATTTT. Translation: CASSRSSGDTDTQYF.

This chain's CDR3 is CASSLTTSSYNEQFF. CDR3 nucleotides: TGCGCCAGCAGCTTGACTACCAGCTCCTACAATGAGCAGTTCTTC. The rearrangement joins TRBV5-1 to TRBJ2-1; D call uncertain. This CDR3 contains 15 residues. V lost 1 base, J lost 0 bases, and 8 bases lay in between. Germline CDR1 is SGHRS and CDR2 is YFSETQ.

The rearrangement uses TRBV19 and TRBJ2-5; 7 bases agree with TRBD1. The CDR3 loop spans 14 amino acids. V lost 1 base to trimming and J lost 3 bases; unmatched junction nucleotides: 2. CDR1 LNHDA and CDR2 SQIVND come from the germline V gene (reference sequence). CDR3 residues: CASSIVDREETQYF. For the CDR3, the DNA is TGTGCCAGTAGTATAGTTGACAGGGAAGAGACCCAGTACTTC.

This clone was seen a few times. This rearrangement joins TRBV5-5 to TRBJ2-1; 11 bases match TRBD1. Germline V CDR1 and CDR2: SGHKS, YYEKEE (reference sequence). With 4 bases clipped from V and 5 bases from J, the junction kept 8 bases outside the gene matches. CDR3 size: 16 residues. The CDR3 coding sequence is TGTGCCAGCAGCGAAGAACCGGGACAGGGGGACAATGAGCAGTTCTTC. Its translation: CASSEEPGQGDNEQFF.

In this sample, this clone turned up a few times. The CDR3 region has the DNA TGTGCCAGCAGCTTGGTGCTAGCGGGAGGGTACCAAGAGACCCAGTACTTC. Protein sequence: CASSLVLAGGYQETQYF. The V call is TRBV5-4, the J call TRBJ2-5, with 12 bases lining up with TRBD2. The trim removed 0 bases at V and 0 bases at J, leaving 3 bases unmatched. The CDR3 extends over 17 amino acids. The germline V gene encodes CDR1 SGHNT and CDR2 YYREEE (reference sequence).

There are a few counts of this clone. This CDR3 is CASSLQQGTGQYF. In nucleotides, the CDR3 is TGTGCCAGCAGCTTGCAACAGGGCACCGGGCAGTACTTC. J is TRBJ2-7 and V is TRBV5-6, with D perhaps TRBD1 (6 bases). The V end lost 1 base, the J end lost 9 bases, and 14 bases lay between the germline ends. The V gene's germline CDR1 is SGHDT and CDR2 YYEEEE. The CDR3 is 13 residues long.

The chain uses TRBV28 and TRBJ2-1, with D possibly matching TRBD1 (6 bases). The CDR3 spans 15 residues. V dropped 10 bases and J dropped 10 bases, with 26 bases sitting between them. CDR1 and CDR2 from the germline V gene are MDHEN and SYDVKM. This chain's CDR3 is CATGIKGVGTREQFF. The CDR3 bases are TGTGCCACCGGGATTAAGGGGGTCGGGACGCGGGAGCAGTTCTTC.

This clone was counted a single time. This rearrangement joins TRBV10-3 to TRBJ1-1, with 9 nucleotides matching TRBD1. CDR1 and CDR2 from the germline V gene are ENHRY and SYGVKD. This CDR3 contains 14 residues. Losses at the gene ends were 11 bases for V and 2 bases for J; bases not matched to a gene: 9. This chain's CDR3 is CASRIQGANTEAFF. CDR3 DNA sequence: TGTGCCTCCCGAATACAGGGGGCAAACACTGAAGCTTTCTTT.

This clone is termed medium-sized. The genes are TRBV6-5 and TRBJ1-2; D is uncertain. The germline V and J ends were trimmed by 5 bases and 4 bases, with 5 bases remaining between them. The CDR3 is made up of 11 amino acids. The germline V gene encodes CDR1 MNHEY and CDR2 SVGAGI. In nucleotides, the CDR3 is TGTGCCAGCAGTGACACCTATGGCTACACCTTC. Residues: CASSDTYGYTF.

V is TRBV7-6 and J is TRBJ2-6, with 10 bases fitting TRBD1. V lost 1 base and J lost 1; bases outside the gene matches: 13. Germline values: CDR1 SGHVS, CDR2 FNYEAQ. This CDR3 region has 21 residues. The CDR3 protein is CASSLDVLGDRGRSGANVLTF. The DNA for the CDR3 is TGTGCCAGCAGCTTAGATGTTCTGGGGGACAGGGGAAGATCTGGGGCCAACGTCCTGACTTTC.

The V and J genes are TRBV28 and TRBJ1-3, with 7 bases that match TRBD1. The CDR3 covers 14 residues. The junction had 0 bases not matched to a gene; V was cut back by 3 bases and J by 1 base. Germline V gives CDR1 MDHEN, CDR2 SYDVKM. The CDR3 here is CASSLTGSGNTIYF. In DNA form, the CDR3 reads TGTGCCAGCAGTTTGACAGGGTCTGGAAACACCATATATTTT.

CDR3 sequence (DNA): TGCGCCAGCAGCCAAGTGGGGGGGGATGGCTACACCTTC. Amino acid sequence: CASSQVGGDGYTF. The chain has TRBV4-1 and TRBJ1-2; a possible D gene is TRBD1 (5 bases). CDR3 length: 13 amino acids. Germline V gives CDR1 MGHRA, CDR2 YSYEKL. The V gene lost 1 base and the J gene lost 6 bases, with 9 bases spanning the gap.

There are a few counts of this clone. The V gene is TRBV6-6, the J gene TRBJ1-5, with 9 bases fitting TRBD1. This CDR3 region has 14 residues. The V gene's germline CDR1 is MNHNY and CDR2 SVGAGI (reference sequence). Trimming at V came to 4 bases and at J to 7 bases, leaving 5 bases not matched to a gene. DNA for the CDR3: TGTGCCAGCAGTTCTACAGGGGGCTACCAGCCCCAGCATTTT. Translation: CASSSTGGYQPQHF.

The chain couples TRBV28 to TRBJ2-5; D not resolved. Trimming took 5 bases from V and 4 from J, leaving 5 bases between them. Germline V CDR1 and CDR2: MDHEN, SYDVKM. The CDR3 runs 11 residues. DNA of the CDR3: TGTGCCAGCAGTACCTCAGAGACCCAGTACTTC. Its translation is CASSTSETQYF.

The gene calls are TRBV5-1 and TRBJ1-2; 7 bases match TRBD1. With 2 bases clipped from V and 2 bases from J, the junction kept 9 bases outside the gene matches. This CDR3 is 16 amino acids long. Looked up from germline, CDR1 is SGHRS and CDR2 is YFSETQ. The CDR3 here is CASSFTAGTVNYGYTF. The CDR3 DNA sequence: TGCGCCAGCAGCTTCACGGCCGGGACAGTGAACTATGGCTACACCTTC.

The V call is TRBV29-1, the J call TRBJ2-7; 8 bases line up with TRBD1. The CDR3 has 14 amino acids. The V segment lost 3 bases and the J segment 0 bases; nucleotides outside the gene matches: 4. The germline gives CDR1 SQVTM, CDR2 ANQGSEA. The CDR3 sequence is CSVDETGDSYEQYF. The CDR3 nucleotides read TGCAGCGTTGATGAGACAGGGGACTCCTACGAGCAGTACTTC.